The present T cell receptor (beta chain) was sequenced within a study of pediatric ulcerative colitis. Each sample received Survey-level depth of up to 500,000 reads. The data were produced by immunoSEQ multiplex PCR, yet TCRdb's version contains in-frame clones alone and is incomplete. The sample lists about 64,000 clones; about 80% were seen once. V shed 3 bases and J shed 4 bases, with 12 bases lying between them. This CDR3 spans 14 amino acids. Germline V gene data show CDR1 as MNHEY and CDR2 as SVGAGI. This rearrangement joins TRBV6-5 to TRBJ1-2; no clear D gene. Sequenced sample: blood. The TCR sequence derives from a boy aged 5 to 17 with moderate ulcerative colitis. CDR3 sequence reads: CASSYSGGLYGYTF. CDR3 bases: TGTGCCAGCAGTTATAGCGGCGGTCTCTATGGCTACACCTTC.